Reported below is one T cell receptor beta chain. Its antigen is unknown. The CDR3 runs to 14 residues. V was clipped by 1 base and J by 6 bases, with 12 bases between them. The germline V gene encodes CDR1 MDHEN and CDR2 SYDVKM. Making TCR cDNA involved 5'RACE template switching, which added UMIs and a universal primer site. In TCRdb, the 5' RACE reads were re-called with MiXCR into one record per CDR3 protein. There are hundreds of thousands of distinct CDR3 sequences in the sample; 7.5% to 9% occur only once, and approximately 3.5% lies in the top ten. The sample comes from a study of T cells after yellow fever vaccination. Study-wide results and limits: A small proportion of clonotypes was detected in both the CD4 and CD8 compartments.

The sequencing used CD4+ T cells sorted from PBMCs, collected 5 days after the yellow fever booster vaccination. The chain is built from TRBV28 and TRBJ2-5; D is perhaps TRBD1 (6 bases). The sequence came from a man aged 18 to 35 who received the YFV17D yellow fever vaccine. The CDR3: CASSLLGAIQTQYF. Here the CDR3 DNA reads TGTGCCAGCAGTTTATTGGGGGCAATCCAGACCCAGTACTTC.